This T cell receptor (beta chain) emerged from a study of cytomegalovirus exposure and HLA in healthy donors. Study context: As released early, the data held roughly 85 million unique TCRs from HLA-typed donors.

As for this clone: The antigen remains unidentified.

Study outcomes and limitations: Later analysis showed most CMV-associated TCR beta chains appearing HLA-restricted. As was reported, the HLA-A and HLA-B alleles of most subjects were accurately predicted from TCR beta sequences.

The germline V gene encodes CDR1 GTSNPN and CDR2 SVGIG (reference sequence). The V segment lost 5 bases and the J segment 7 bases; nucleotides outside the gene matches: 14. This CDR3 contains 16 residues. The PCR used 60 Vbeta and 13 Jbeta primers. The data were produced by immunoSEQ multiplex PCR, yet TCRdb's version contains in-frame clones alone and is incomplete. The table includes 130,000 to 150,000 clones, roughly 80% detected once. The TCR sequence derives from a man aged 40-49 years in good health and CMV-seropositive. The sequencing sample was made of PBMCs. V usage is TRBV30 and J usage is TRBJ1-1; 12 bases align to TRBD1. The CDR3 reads CAWRNRDRGRRIEAFF. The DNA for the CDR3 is TGTGCCTGGCGGAACCGGGACAGGGGGCGCCGAATTGAAGCTTTCTTT. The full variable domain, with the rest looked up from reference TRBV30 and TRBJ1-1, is SQTIHQWPATLVQPVGSPLSLECTVEGTSNPNLYWYRQAAGRGLQLLFYSVGIGQISSEVPQNLSASRPQDRQFILSSKKLLLSDSGFYLCAWRNRDRGRRIEAFFGQGTRLTVV.